Shown below are 19 T cell receptor beta chains from a single sample sequenced in a study of Ad26.COV2.S vaccination and SARS-CoV-2 variants. Here immunoSEQ multiplex PCR was the method, and the copy in TCRdb shows in-frame clones only, minus some. The data contain 360,000 or so clones, over 75% of them singletons. The treatment was: 19 received Ad26.COV2.S at low or high dose, single or two shots; five or six received placebo; per-sample allocation not given. Sampling was performed 63 days after the first vaccine or placebo injection. The sample consisted of peripheral blood, taken in a trial of Ad26.COV2.S vaccine versus placebo. The receptors shown here come from a person between 18 and 65 years old who received the Ad26.COV2.S COVID-19 vaccine or a placebo.

V is TRBV27 and J is TRBJ1-1, with unresolved D. V was pared by 1 base and J by 2 bases, with 8 bases between. The CDR3 spans 14 residues. Germline-derived CDR1 and CDR2 are MNHEY and SMNVEV (reference sequence). DNA of the CDR3: TGTGCCAGCAGTTTATTAGGGTTAAACACTGAAGCTTTCTTT. Protein product: CASSLLGLNTEAFF.

The rearrangement links TRBV18 to TRBJ1-1, with D possibly matching TRBD1 (5 bases). Per germline, CDR1 KGHSH and CDR2 LQKENI. Trimming left V 2 bases short and J 4 bases short, with 8 bases between. The CDR3 has 13 residues. The chain's CDR3 is CASSPTGTTEAFF. The CDR3 nucleotides read TGTGCCAGCTCACCAACGGGGACCACTGAAGCTTTCTTT.

The rearrangement links TRBV30 to TRBJ2-6; TRBD2 is a possible D gene (6 bases). Germline V lookup: CDR1 GTSNPN, CDR2 SVGIG (reference sequence). The length of the CDR3 is 14 residues. Trimming left V 5 bases short and J 2 bases short, with 10 bases between. The CDR3 reads CAWGRGAGANVLTF. The CDR3 DNA reads as TGTGCCTGGGGGCGCGGGGCTGGGGCCAACGTCCTGACTTTC.

This clone has a single count. This chain links TRBV5-6 with TRBJ1-2; 11 bases match TRBD1. The CDR3 runs to 17 residues. Germline CDR1 is SGHDT and CDR2 is YYEEEE. The trim removed 0 bases at V and 4 bases at J, leaving 8 bases unmatched. The CDR3 region is CASSLVGQGAHGYGYTF. For the CDR3, the DNA is TGTGCCAGCAGCTTGGTAGGACAGGGGGCGCATGGCTATGGCTACACCTTC.

This clone has a single count. The CDR3 protein is CASSKVVRGGYYEQYF. In DNA, the CDR3 is TGTGCCAGCAGCAAAGTGGTGCGGGGGGGATACTACGAGCAGTACTTC. This chain joins TRBV21-1 and TRBJ2-7; the table's D call, TRBD2, was not checked against the DNA. TRBV21-1 counts as a pseudogene. The CDR3 has 16 residues.

The gene calls are TRBV5-1 and TRBJ1-1; 7 nucleotides match TRBD1. The CDR3 sequence is 16 residues long. CDR1 and CDR2 (germline): SGHRS, YFSETQ. V shed 1 base and J 7 bases; nucleotides not matched to a gene: 13. The CDR3 spells CASSLTPQGRGGEAFF. The CDR3 DNA is TGCGCCAGCAGCTTGACACCACAGGGGCGAGGGGGTGAAGCTTTCTTT.

The chain carries TRBV5-6 and TRBJ2-3; no definite D call. The V and J ends lost 4 bases and 4 bases respectively, with 10 bases between them. The CDR3 spans 13 residues. Germline values: CDR1 SGHDT, CDR2 YYEEEE. In DNA form, the CDR3 reads TGTGCCAGCAGCCGCTTCCGGGCAGATACGCAGTATTTT. This translates into CASSRFRADTQYF.

V and J are TRBV5-1 and TRBJ2-7; the match to TRBD1 covers 7 bases. Losses at the gene ends were 4 bases for V and 5 bases for J; bases not matched to a gene: 9. The CDR3 runs to 14 residues. Germline CDR1 SGHRS, CDR2 YFSETQ. The CDR3 DNA reads TGCGCCAGCAGCCCCCGCAGACAGGGTAACGAGCAGTACTTC. This gives the protein CASSPRRQGNEQYF.

The V gene is TRBV9, the J gene TRBJ1-1; TRBD1 aligns across 12 bases. The CDR3 totals 15 residues. V was pared by 0 bases and J by 6 bases, with 3 bases of the junction left unmatched. CDR1 and CDR2 (germline): SGDLS, YYNGEE. The CDR3 protein is CASSVGGQGASEAFF. The CDR3 DNA is TGTGCCAGCAGCGTAGGGGGACAGGGGGCGTCTGAAGCTTTCTTT.

The CDR3 region is CSYGTVGAEAFF. CDR3 nucleotides: TGCAGCTACGGGACAGTTGGGGCTGAAGCTTTCTTT. The V call is TRBV29-1, the J call TRBJ1-1; 7 bases are a match to TRBD1. Germline trimming cut 8 bases from V and 6 bases from J; bases unmatched to any gene: 9. This CDR3 region has 12 residues. The germline V gene encodes CDR1 SQVTM and CDR2 ANQGSEA.

The gene calls are TRBV5-1 and TRBJ1-2; 8 bases map to TRBD1. The CDR3 totals 13 residues. V was pared by 0 bases and J by 7 bases, with 2 bases of the junction left unmatched. The germline V gene has CDR1 SGHRS and CDR2 YFSETQ. CDR3 nucleotides: TGCGCCAGCAGCTTGGGGGACAGGACTGGCTACACCTTC. It yields the protein CASSLGDRTGYTF.

This clone has only one observation. The rearrangement uses TRBV29-1 and TRBJ1-1; 7 bases map to TRBD1. Germline V gives CDR1 SQVTM, CDR2 ANQGSEA. This CDR3 has 13 residues. With V trimmed by 5 bases and J by 2 bases, 5 bases remained unmatched. This chain's CDR3 is CSVSDRDNTEAFF. The CDR3 DNA is TGCAGCGTTTCCGACAGGGATAACACTGAAGCTTTCTTT.

The chain uses TRBV30 and TRBJ2-5; D could derive from TRBD1 or TRBD2 (5 bases each). In germline, CDR1 is GTSNPN, CDR2 SVGIG (reference sequence). Trimming left V 3 bases short and J 7 bases short, with 9 bases between. CDR3 length equals 11 residues. This CDR3 reads CAWSGAGTQYF. CDR3 coding DNA: TGTGCCTGGAGCGGGGCGGGGACCCAGTACTTC. Filled out from reference TRBV30 and TRBJ2-5, the complete variable domain reads SQTIHQWPATLVQPVGSPLSLECTVEGTSNPNLYWYRQAAGRGLQLLFYSVGIGQISSEVPQNLSASRPQDRQFILSSKKLLLSDSGFYLCAWSGAGTQYFGPGTRLLVL.

The chain is built from TRBV27 and TRBJ2-7, with D perhaps TRBD1 or TRBD2 (5 bases each). In germline, CDR1 is MNHEY, CDR2 SMNVEV (reference sequence). The CDR3 sequence is 16 residues long. Trimming cost V 5 bases and J 0 bases, with 17 bases left between them. This chain's CDR3 is CASSPIRGGYSYEQYF. In DNA form, the CDR3 reads TGTGCCAGCAGTCCCATTCGGGGCGGATACTCCTACGAGCAGTACTTC.

The chain links TRBV10-3 to TRBJ1-5, with D maybe TRBD1 (5 bases). The CDR3 totals 13 residues. Germline V lookup: CDR1 ENHRY, CDR2 SYGVKD. Between the trimmed V and J ends, which lost 5 bases and 2 bases, there was a span of 7 bases. CDR3 residues: CAISLGGNQPQHF. CDR3 DNA: TGTGCCATCAGTCTAGGGGGCAATCAGCCCCAGCATTTT.

The gene calls are TRBV10-3 and TRBJ1-2; D is unclear. Germline assignment: CDR1 ENHRY and CDR2 SYGVKD. Trimming removed 5 bases from V and 4 bases from J, with 11 bases in between. The CDR3 has 13 residues. For the CDR3, the DNA is TGTGCCATCAGTCCCACGGGGAGCTATGGCTACACCTTC. This codes for CAISPTGSYGYTF.

In DNA, the CDR3 is TGTGCCAGCAGCCCCAGCTCCTACAATGAGCAGTTCTTC. Translation gives CASSPSSYNEQFF. V gene TRBV6-5 combines with J gene TRBJ2-1; D is undetermined. Germline-derived CDR1 and CDR2 are MNHEY and SVGAGI. The CDR3 has 13 amino acids. The V end lost 6 bases, the J end lost 0 bases, and 6 bases lay between the germline ends.

Regarding this clone: Other DNA sequences from this sample encode an identical CDR3 as well. The rearrangement joins TRBV4-3 to TRBJ2-6; no firm D call. Germline CDR1 reads LGHNA; CDR2 reads YSLEER. The CDR3 runs 16 residues. V lost 0 bases and J 0 bases, leaving 6 bases between the germline ends. CDR3 protein: CASSQEPNSGANVLTF. CDR3 bases: TGCGCCAGCAGCCAAGAACCTAACTCTGGGGCCAACGTCCTGACTTTC.

The chain uses TRBV7-9 and TRBJ2-1; D perhaps matches TRBD1 (5 bases). V was pared by 5 bases and J by 7 bases, with 18 bases between. The CDR3 covers 15 residues. Germline lookup yields CDR1 SEHNR and CDR2 FQNEAQ (reference sequence). The DNA of the CDR3 is TGTGCCAGCAGCCCCAGGGAAAATCATATTAATGAGCAGTTCTTC. Its translation: CASSPRENHINEQFF.